This T cell receptor (beta chain) stems from a study of T cells in Graves' hyperthyroidism and ophthalmopathy. The study, taken as a whole, reports: Most thyroid clonotypes expanded above 0.001 appeared in blood too.

Remarks on this clonotype: Antigen unknown. This may stem from a read error, because a much larger clone lies one nucleotide away.

Regions amplified from RNA transcripts were the TCR beta CDR3 regions. When the TCR CDR3 underwent first-round RT-PCR, the HTBI primer set was used. TCRdb passed the multiplex PCR reads through MiXCR, listing each CDR3 protein once. The sample lists 300,000 to 450,000 distinct CDR3 sequences; 20% to 30% were seen once. This CDR3 spans 14 amino acids. Germline CDR1 reads GTSNPN; CDR2 reads SVGIG (reference sequence). The V gene lost 4 bases and the J gene lost 2 bases, with 14 bases spanning the gap. The definition of stable Graves' hyperthyroidism was no ophthalmopathy progression within 18 months. The TCR originated in a man aged 50 to 60 with Graves' hyperthyroidism. The sequencing input was blood. This sequence joins TRBV30 and TRBJ2-5, with a tentative D call TRBD1 (5 bases). This CDR3 is CAWNGARAQETQYF. CDR3 nucleotides: TGTGCCTGGAACGGTGCCAGGGCACAAGAGACCCAGTACTTC.